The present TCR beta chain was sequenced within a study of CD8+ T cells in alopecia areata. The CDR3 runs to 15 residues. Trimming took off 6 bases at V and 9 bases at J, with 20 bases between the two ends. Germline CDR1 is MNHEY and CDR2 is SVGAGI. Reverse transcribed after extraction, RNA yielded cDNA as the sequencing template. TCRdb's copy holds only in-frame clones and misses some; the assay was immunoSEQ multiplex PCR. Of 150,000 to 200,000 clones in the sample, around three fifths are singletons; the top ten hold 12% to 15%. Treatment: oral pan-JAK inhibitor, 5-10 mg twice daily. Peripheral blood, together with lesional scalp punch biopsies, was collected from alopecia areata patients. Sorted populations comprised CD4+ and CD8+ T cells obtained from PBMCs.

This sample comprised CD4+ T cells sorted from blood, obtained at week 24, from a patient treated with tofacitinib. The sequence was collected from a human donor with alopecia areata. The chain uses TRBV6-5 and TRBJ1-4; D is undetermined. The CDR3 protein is CASSPTSGSVQKLFF. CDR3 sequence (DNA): TGTGCCAGCAGCCCCACTTCGGGATCGGTGCAAAAACTGTTTTTT.